This T cell receptor beta chain was obtained from a study of blood T cell repertoires in COVID-19. Produced via immunoSEQ multiplex PCR; TCRdb's table is partial and in-frame only. The sample includes around 250,000 clones, about 86% seen only once; the top ten take more than 3%. This clone was recorded a few times. Germline V gene sequence: CDR1 LNHDA, CDR2 SQIVND (reference sequence). Trimming removed 10 bases from V and 2 bases from J, with 12 bases in between. This CDR3 has 12 residues. Researchers sorted participants into cohorts using their self-reported clinical history. V usage is TRBV19 and J usage is TRBJ2-7; D might be TRBD2 (6 bases). The TCR originated in a man aged 50 or older who had recovered from COVID-19. Sequenced material: PBMCs or T cells enriched from blood (not recorded which). CDR3 DNA sequence: TGTGCCACCCAGGACTACCCCTACGAGCAGTACTTC. Translating gives CATQDYPYEQYF.